This T cell receptor (beta chain) comes out of a study of early T cells in non-severe SARS-CoV-2 infection. This clonotype was observed at least ten times. Its antigen is currently unknown. Each CDR3 protein gets one entry after TCRdb re-called the 5' RACE reads with MiXCR. The table records about 49,000 distinct CDR3 sequences, about 4.2% of them present only once. The V end lost 3 bases, the J end lost 6 bases, and 9 bases lay between the germline ends. The CDR3 contains 12 residues. Germline V gene data show CDR1 as SGHVS and CDR2 as FNYEAQ. Findings of the study overall: Anti-spike CD8 responses were favored by VDJdb matching, which missed private and CD4 specificities.

The TCR comes from an adult who was a healthcare worker with PCR-confirmed SARS-CoV-2 infection or an uninfected control (not recorded which). The chain couples TRBV7-6 to TRBJ2-7; the D gene is possibly TRBD2 (6 bases). The specimen sequenced was whole blood. This chain's CDR3 is CASSLGGSEQYF. In DNA form, the CDR3 reads TGTGCCAGCAGCTTGGGGGGTTCCGAGCAGTACTTC.